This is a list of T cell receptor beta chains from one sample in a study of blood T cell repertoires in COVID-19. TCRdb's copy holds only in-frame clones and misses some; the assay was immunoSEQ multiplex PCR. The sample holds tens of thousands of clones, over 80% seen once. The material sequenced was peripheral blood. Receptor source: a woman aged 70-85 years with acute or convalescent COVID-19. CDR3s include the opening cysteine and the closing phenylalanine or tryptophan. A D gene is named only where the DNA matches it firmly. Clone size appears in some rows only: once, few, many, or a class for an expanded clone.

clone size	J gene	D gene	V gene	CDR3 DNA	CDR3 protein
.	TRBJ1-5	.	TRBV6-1	TGTGCCAGCAGTGAATACAGGGACGCCCATCAGCCCCAGCATTTT	CASSEYRDAHQPQHF
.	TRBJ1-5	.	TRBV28	TGTGCCAGCAACTTGGGCTCCTATAGCAATCAGCCCCAGCATTTT	CASNLGSYSNQPQHF
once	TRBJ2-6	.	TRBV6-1	TGTGCCAGCAGTGCTCTACAGAGCTCTGGGGCCAACGTCCTGACTTTC	CASSALQSSGANVLTF
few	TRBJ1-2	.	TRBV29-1	TGCAGCGTGGAGAGAGTCTATGGCTACACCTTC	CSVERVYGYTF
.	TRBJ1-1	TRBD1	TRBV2	TGTGCCAGCACCCGGACAGGTAAGAACACTGAAGCTTTCTTT	CASTRTGKNTEAFF
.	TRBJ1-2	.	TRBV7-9	TGTGCCAGCAGCTTTACGAGGGACTATGGCTACACCTTC	CASSFTRDYGYTF
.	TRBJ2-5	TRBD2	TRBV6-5	TGTGCCAGCAGTTTCGGACTAGCGGGTGCACAAGAGACCCAGTACTTC	CASSFGLAGAQETQYF
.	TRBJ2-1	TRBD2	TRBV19	TGTGCCAGTAGTATCAGTAGCGGGGGAGGAAATGAGCAGTTCTTC	CASSISSGGGNEQFF
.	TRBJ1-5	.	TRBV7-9	TGTGCCAGCAGCCAACTGACAGATAGCAATCAGCCCCAGCATTTT	CASSQLTDSNQPQHF
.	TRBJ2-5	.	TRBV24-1	TGTGCCACCAGCTCCAGTGGGGGGGCCCGGGAGACCCAGTACTTC	CATSSSGGARETQYF
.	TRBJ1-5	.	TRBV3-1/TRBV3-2	TGTGCCAGCAGCCACAGTATCGGCAATCAGCCCCAGCATTTT	CASSHSIGNQPQHF
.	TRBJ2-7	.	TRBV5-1	TGCGCCAGCAGCTTGTCGGTAGGGAGCGAGCAGTACTTC	CASSLSVGSEQYF
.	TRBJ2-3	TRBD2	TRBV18	TGTGCCAGCTCACCTTCCGGGAGGGATACGCAGTATTTT	CASSPSGRDTQYF
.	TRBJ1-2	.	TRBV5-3	TGTGCCAGATCAACGGGGGTTAACTATGGCTACACCTTC	CARSTGVNYGYTF
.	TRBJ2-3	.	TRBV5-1	TGCGCCAGCAGTTCTACAGGGTACGAAGATACGCAGTATTTT	CASSSTGYEDTQYF
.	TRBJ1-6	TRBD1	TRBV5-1	TGCGCCAGCAGCTTGGAAGGACAGGGGTCGACACCCCTCCACTTT	CASSLEGQGSTPLHF
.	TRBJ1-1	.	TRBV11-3	TGTGCCAGCTCCCTTCTACAGGATACTGAAGCTTTCTTT	CASSLLQDTEAFF
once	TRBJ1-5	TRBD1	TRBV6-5	TGTGCCAGTAGTTCAGACAGGGCTCAGCCCCAGCATTTT	CASSSDRAQPQHF
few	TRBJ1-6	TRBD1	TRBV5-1	TGCGCCAGCAGCAATACAGGGGGCGCCGATAATTCACCCCTCCACTTT	CASSNTGGADNSPLHF
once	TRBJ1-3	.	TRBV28	TGTGCCAGCACCAGTCGACAGACCTCTGGAAACACCATATATTTT	CASTSRQTSGNTIYF
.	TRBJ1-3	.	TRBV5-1	TGCGCCAGCAGCCCGAGGACTCTTAGCTCTGGAAACACCATATATTTT	CASSPRTLSSGNTIYF
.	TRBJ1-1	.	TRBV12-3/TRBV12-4	TGTGCCAGCAGTTTGCGGGAGAACACTGAAGCTTTCTTT	CASSLRENTEAFF
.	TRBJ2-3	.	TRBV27	TGTGCCAGCAGTTTATCGTCTGTAACTAGCACAGATACGCAGTATTTT	CASSLSSVTSTDTQYF
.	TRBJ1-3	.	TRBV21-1	TGTGCCAGCAGCAAAAACAGGGAAAGGGTTAACACCATATATTTT	CASSKNRERVNTIYF
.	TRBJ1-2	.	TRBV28	TGTGCCAGCAGTTTAAGACAGGCTCTCTTCCCTTGGGGCTACACCTTC	CASSLRQALFPWGYTF
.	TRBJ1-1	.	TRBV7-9	TGTGCCAGCAGCCCCCTTTTGAACACTGAAGCTTTCTTT	CASSPLLNTEAFF
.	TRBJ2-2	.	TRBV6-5	TGTGCCAGCAGTAATTTCCTTGATGGGCACCTGTTTTTT	CASSNFLDGHLFF
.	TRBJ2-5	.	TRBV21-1	TGTGCCAGCAGGTCTCGACGAACAGGGTACCAAGAGACCCAGTACTTC	CASRSRRTGYQETQYF
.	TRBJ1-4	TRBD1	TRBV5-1	TGCGCCAGCAGCCGCACAGGGGGCCTTGAAAAACTGTTTTTT	CASSRTGGLEKLFF
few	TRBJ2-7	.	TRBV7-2	TGTGCCAGCAGCTTAGTCTTTCCCTACGAGCAGTACTTC	CASSLVFPYEQYF
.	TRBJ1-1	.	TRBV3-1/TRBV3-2	TGTGCCAGCAGCGACCAGGGAAGAGGAACTGAAGCTTTCTTT	CASSDQGRGTEAFF
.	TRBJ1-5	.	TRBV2	TGTGCCAGCAGTGAGAGACGGGTTACCAATCAGCCCCAGCATTTT	CASSERRVTNQPQHF
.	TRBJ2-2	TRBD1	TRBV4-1	TGCGCCAGCAGCCAAGTGAGGGTAGGGGACAGGGCCACCGGGGAGCTGTTTTTT	CASSQVRVGDRATGELFF
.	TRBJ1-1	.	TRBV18	TGTGCCAGCTCACAACAGGCCTTGAACACTGAAGCTTTCTTT	CASSQQALNTEAFF
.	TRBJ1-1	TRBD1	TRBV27	TGTGCCAGCAGTTATATGGGACAGGGTAGTGTTGCTGAAGCTTTCTTT	CASSYMGQGSVAEAFF
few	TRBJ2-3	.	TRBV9	TGTGCCAGCAGCCTAACCGTCACAGATACGCAGTATTTT	CASSLTVTDTQYF
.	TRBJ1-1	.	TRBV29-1	TGCAGCGTTGTTACAGTCGGCACTGAAGCTTTCTTT	CSVVTVGTEAFF